A selection of T cell receptor beta chains follows, all from one sample in a study of T cells in localized non-small cell lung cancer. Measured with immunoSEQ multiplex PCR; TCRdb has only the in-frame clones, and not every one. This table has 25,000 to 30,000 clones, roughly 90% appearing once. This sample comprised peripheral blood mononuclear cells, obtained before any cancer treatment. Source of these receptors: a woman aged 35-75 years with stage III lung adenocarcinoma. Each CDR3 is given with its conserved first and last residue. A D gene is named only where the DNA matches it firmly. Size tells how often a clone was seen (once, few, many) or the class of an expanded clone, and some rows leave it out.

J gene | clone size | D gene | V gene | CDR3 DNA | CDR3 protein
TRBJ1-3 | NA | NA | TRBV2 | TGTGCCAGCAGTGACCAGGGTCCTGGAAACACCATATATTTT | CASSDQGPGNTIYF
TRBJ1-5 | NA | NA | TRBV27 | TGTGCCAGCAGTTTAGATCCCTTAGGCGATCAGCCCCAGCATTTT | CASSLDPLGDQPQHF
TRBJ1-1 | NA | TRBD1 | TRBV28 | TGTGCCAGCAGGCCAGGGGGTGGGACTGAAGCTTTCTTT | CASRPGGGTEAFF
TRBJ2-7 | once | NA | TRBV11-2 | TGTGCCAGCAGCTTAGCCAGGGGATCCTACGAGCAGTACTTC | CASSLARGSYEQYF
TRBJ1-1 | NA | NA | TRBV19 | TGTGCCAGTAGTATAGACAGAGAGAACACTGAAGCTTTCTTT | CASSIDRENTEAFF
TRBJ2-2 | NA | TRBD2 | TRBV2 | TGTGCCAGCAGTGCGGCTAGCGGGGGCACCGGGGAGCTGTTTTTT | CASSAASGGTGELFF
TRBJ1-2 | NA | NA | TRBV5-8 | TGTGCCAGCAGCTTGGAACGGAGGACTTACTTTAACTATGGCTACACCTTC | CASSLERRTYFNYGYTF
TRBJ2-3 | NA | TRBD2 | TRBV5-1 | TGCGCCAGCAGCGCGACTAGCGGGAGTAGTTCAGATACGCAGTATTTT | CASSATSGSSSDTQYF
TRBJ2-1 | NA | NA | TRBV6-5 | TGTGCCAGCATGGGGCTCGGGTACAATGAGCAGTTCTTC | CASMGLGYNEQFF
TRBJ1-1 | NA | NA | TRBV19 | TGTGCCAGTAGTCCACAAGGGCACGCTGAAGCTTTCTTT | CASSPQGHAEAFF
TRBJ2-3 | NA | NA | TRBV5-4 | TGTGCCAGCAGCTTATGGGGGGGCAAAGATACGCAGTATTTT | CASSLWGGKDTQYF
TRBJ2-3 | once | TRBD2 | TRBV27 | TGTGCCAGCAGTTTATCTCTAGCGGGAGCTAACAAACTCACAGATACGCAGTATTTT | CASSLSLAGANKLTDTQYF
TRBJ2-6 | NA | NA | TRBV4-2 | TGTGCCAGCAGTCGAGGGAGGAACTCTGGGGCCAACGTCCTGACTTTC | CASSRGRNSGANVLTF
TRBJ2-7 | NA | TRBD1 | TRBV28 | TGTGCCAGCAGGGGACAGGGCAAGGCCTACGAGCAGTACTTC | CASRGQGKAYEQYF
TRBJ2-2 | NA | TRBD2 | TRBV30 | TGTGCCTGGAGTGGCTTAGCGGGGGGGCCGCGAACCGGGGAGCTGTTTTTT | CAWSGLAGGPRTGELFF
TRBJ2-5 | NA | NA | TRBV19 | TGTGCCAGTAGTAATTTCTACCACCAAGAGACCCAGTACTTC | CASSNFYHQETQYF
TRBJ1-1 | once | NA | TRBV5-4 | TGTGCCAGCAGCCTCGCAGGGACGAACACTGAAGCTTTCTTT | CASSLAGTNTEAFF
TRBJ2-1 | NA | TRBD2 | TRBV6-1 | TGTGCCAGCAGTGACTACCGACTAGCGGGGGGGCTCAATGAGCAGTTCTTC | CASSDYRLAGGLNEQFF
TRBJ1-6 | NA | NA | TRBV6-1 | TGTGCCAGCAGTGAGGGGTTCGGTAATTCACCCCTCCACTTT | CASSEGFGNSPLHF